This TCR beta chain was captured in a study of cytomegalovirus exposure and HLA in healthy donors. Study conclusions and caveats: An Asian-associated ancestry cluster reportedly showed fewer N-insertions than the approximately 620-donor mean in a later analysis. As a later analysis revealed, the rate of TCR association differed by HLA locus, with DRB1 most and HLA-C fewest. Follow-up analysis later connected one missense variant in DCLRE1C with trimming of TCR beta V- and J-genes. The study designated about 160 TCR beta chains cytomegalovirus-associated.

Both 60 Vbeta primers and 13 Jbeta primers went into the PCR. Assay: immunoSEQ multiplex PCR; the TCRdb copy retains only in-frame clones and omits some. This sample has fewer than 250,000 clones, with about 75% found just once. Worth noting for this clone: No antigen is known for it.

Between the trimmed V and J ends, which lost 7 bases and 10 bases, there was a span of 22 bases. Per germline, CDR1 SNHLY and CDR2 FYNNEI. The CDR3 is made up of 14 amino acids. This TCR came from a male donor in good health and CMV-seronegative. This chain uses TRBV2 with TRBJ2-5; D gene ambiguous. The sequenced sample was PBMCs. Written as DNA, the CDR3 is TGTGCCAGCATCCCCCGTGATAGTCGTGAAGTCCAGTACTTC. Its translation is CASIPRDSREVQYF.